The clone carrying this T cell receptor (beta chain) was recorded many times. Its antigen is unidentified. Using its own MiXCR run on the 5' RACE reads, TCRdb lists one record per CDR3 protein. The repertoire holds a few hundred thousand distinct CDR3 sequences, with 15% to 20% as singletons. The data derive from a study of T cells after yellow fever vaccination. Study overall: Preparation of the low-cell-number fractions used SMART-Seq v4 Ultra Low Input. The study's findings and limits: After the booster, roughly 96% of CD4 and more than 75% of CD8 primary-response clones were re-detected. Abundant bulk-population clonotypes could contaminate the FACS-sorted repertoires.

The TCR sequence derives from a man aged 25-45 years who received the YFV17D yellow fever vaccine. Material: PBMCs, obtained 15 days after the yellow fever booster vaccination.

This CDR3 is CASRAPGQTYEQYF. CDR3 in DNA: TGTGCCAGCCGGGCCCCGGGGCAAACCTACGAGCAGTACTTC. The rearrangement uses TRBV6-1 and TRBJ2-7; either TRBD1 or TRBD2 may fit D (5 bases each). The CDR3 extends over 14 amino acids. Trimming pared 8 bases from V and 2 bases from J, leaving 16 bases between. The germline V gene encodes CDR1 MNHNS and CDR2 SASEGT.